The sequence of this T cell receptor beta chain was determined in a study of T cells in tumors after PD-1 blockade. Turning to the study itself: Excluded were patients with checkpoint blockade, immunosuppressants, or radiotherapy or other anti-cancer therapy within 4 weeks. Daily vismodegib 150 mg continued in a subset of anti-PD-1-treated patients.

The assay was immunoSEQ multiplex PCR, and TCRdb's table has in-frame clones only and misses some. Of roughly 14,000 clones in the sample, almost 85% are singletons; the top ten hold approximately 22%. Tumor or blood genomic DNA was sequenced, with inputs of about 550 ng to 6,500 ng. The germline gives CDR1 SGHDT, CDR2 YYEEEE. The CDR3 contains 17 residues. V was pared by 6 bases and J by 4 bases, with 25 bases between. In regard to this clone: The antigen is undetermined.

Broader study findings: Some novel exhausted tumor clones appeared in pre-treatment blood, suggesting peripheral recruitment.

The chain recombines TRBV5-6 with TRBJ2-5, with a tentative D call TRBD1 (6 bases). The receptor's source is a human donor with basal cell carcinoma. Here the sequenced sample was PBMCs, taken after anti-PD-1 treatment. The CDR3, as DNA: TGTGCCAGCACCCAGATGGATGGCAGGGGACCTGTAGAGACCCAGTACTTC. It codes for CASTQMDGRGPVETQYF.